These T cell receptor beta chains were read from a single sample in a study of shared clonotypes between healthy human individuals. The table came from immunoSEQ multiplex PCR; TCRdb's copy has only in-frame clones and leaves some out. The sample holds about 2.1 million clones, 90% to 95% seen once. The sequencing sample was made of naive CD8+ T cells from PBMCs. These receptors were taken from a man aged 18 to 35 in good health. Some clones in this sample may be carry-over from other donors' samples. Both conserved end residues are part of each CDR3. A D gene is named only where the DNA matches it firmly. For some rows the clone size is stated as once, few or many, or as a class when expanded; others skip it.

DNA | CDR3 | size | V | length | J | D
TGTGCCAGCAGCCAGATGACAGGGGGTGGCTACACCTTC | CASSQMTGGGYTF | - | TRBV9 | 13 | TRBJ1-2 | TRBD1
TGTGCCAGCAGCCCGCCCGGGACAGGTTATGAGCAGTACTTC | CASSPPGTGYEQYF | - | TRBV14 | 14 | TRBJ2-7 | TRBD1
TGTGCCAGCAGCCCCTCCGGGATATTGGTCGAGCAGTACTTC | CASSPSGILVEQYF | - | TRBV11-2 | 14 | TRBJ2-7 | -
TGTGCCAGCAGTGAATCCGACCGTCTAGCGGGAGGATGGAATGAGCAGTTCTTC | CASSESDRLAGGWNEQFF | - | TRBV25-1 | 18 | TRBJ2-1 | TRBD2
TGTGCCAGCAGCCCCCGGACGGATCTAGCGGAGCAGTACTTC | CASSPRTDLAEQYF | - | TRBV7-9 | 14 | TRBJ2-7 | -
TGTGCCAGCGGCCCGACTAGCGGAACCTACAATGAGCAGTTCTTC | CASGPTSGTYNEQFF | - | TRBV27 | 15 | TRBJ2-1 | TRBD2
TGTGCCAGCAGGCACTCTGGGGCCAACGTCCTGACTTTC | CASRHSGANVLTF | - | TRBV6-5 | 13 | TRBJ2-6 | -
TGTGCCGGCACGGACAGGGAGGGTCAGCCCCAGCATTTT | CAGTDREGQPQHF | - | TRBV6-1 | 13 | TRBJ1-5 | TRBD1
TGCGCCAGCAGCCAACAGGTGAACGGGGAGCTGTTTTTT | CASSQQVNGELFF | - | TRBV4-3 | 13 | TRBJ2-2 | -
TGTGCCAGCAGTCTACCTTACAATGAGCAGTTCTTC | CASSLPYNEQFF | - | TRBV28 | 12 | TRBJ2-1 | -
TGTGCCAGCAGTTTGGTCAGGACTAGCACAGATACGCAGTATTTT | CASSLVRTSTDTQYF | - | TRBV27 | 15 | TRBJ2-3 | -
TGTGCCAGCAGCGCCAACCAGGAGGTGACTGAAGCTTTCTTT | CASSANQEVTEAFF | - | TRBV9 | 14 | TRBJ1-1 | -
TGTGCCAGCAGCTCTAGAGAAGACAATGAGCAGTTCTTC | CASSSREDNEQFF | - | TRBV28 | 13 | TRBJ2-1 | -
TGTGCCAGCAGCTGGGGGACTAGCGGGAGGACAGATACGCAGTATTTT | CASSWGTSGRTDTQYF | - | TRBV7-8 | 16 | TRBJ2-3 | TRBD2
TGTGCCAGCAGCTCCGACAGCGCCGAGCAGTACTTC | CASSSDSAEQYF | - | TRBV7-2 | 12 | TRBJ2-7 | -
TGTGCCAGCAGCTCAGGACCGAGTGGAAACGAGTATGTCCCGGAGCAGTTCTTC | CASSSGPSGNEYVPEQFF | - | TRBV7-9 | 18 | TRBJ2-1 | -
TGTGCCAGCAGTTTGGGACAGGAGAAAAACGCTGAAGCTTTCTTT | CASSLGQEKNAEAFF | - | TRBV6-1 | 15 | TRBJ1-1 | TRBD1
TGTGCCAGCAGCCCCGTTTTAGGGGGAGTGATGGATACGCAGTATTTT | CASSPVLGGVMDTQYF | - | TRBV7-2 | 16 | TRBJ2-3 | -
TGTGCCAGTAGTATGGAACCAGGGAACTACGAGCAGTACTTC | CASSMEPGNYEQYF | - | TRBV19 | 14 | TRBJ2-7 | -
TGTGCCAGCAGCACGACTAGCGGGAAGACCGGGGAGCTGTTTTTT | CASSTTSGKTGELFF | - | TRBV7-9 | 15 | TRBJ2-2 | TRBD2
TGTGCCAGCAGCTTGTACGGGGATTACCACACCGGGGAGCTGTTTTTT | CASSLYGDYHTGELFF | - | TRBV5-6 | 16 | TRBJ2-2 | -
TGTGCCAGCAGGACAGTTCTTAATGAGCAGTTCTTC | CASRTVLNEQFF | - | TRBV6-5 | 12 | TRBJ2-1 | -
TGTGCCAGCCAACCCCGGGACACGGCCTACGAGCAGTACTTC | CASQPRDTAYEQYF | - | TRBV27 | 14 | TRBJ2-7 | -
TGTGCCAGCAGCTCCCCGGGACATCCTCTTGAAGCTTTCTTT | CASSSPGHPLEAFF | - | TRBV7-9 | 14 | TRBJ1-1 | -
TGTGCCAGCAGCCCCGGGATCTCCTACGAGCAGTACTTC | CASSPGISYEQYF | - | TRBV7-9 | 13 | TRBJ2-7 | -
TGTGCCAGCAGCCAGGAAGGGGGCAGGGGAATCACCGGGGAGCTGTTTTTT | CASSQEGGRGITGELFF | - | TRBV9 | 17 | TRBJ2-2 | TRBD1
TGTGCCAGCAGCGTAGGTCGGCACTTACGCGACACCGGGGAGCTGTTTTTT | CASSVGRHLRDTGELFF | - | TRBV9 | 17 | TRBJ2-2 | -
TGTGCCAGCAGCCCGCCTCTAGCGGGAGTCTACGAGCAGTACTTC | CASSPPLAGVYEQYF | - | TRBV7-9 | 15 | TRBJ2-7 | TRBD2
TGTGCCAGCAGCCTAGGACAGGGACCAGCCAAAAACATTCAGTACTTC | CASSLGQGPAKNIQYF | - | TRBV9 | 16 | TRBJ2-4 | TRBD1
TGTGCCGCCCCGGGGCCCTACAATGAGCAGTTCTTC | CAAPGPYNEQFF | - | TRBV28 | 12 | TRBJ2-1 | -
TGTGCCAGCAGTTCGTATCGGACAGGGGACACTGAAGCTTTCTTT | CASSSYRTGDTEAFF | - | TRBV5-4 | 15 | TRBJ1-1 | TRBD1
TGCGCCAGCAGCCAAGGGCCTTGGAGCAATCAGCCCCAGCATTTT | CASSQGPWSNQPQHF | - | TRBV4-1 | 15 | TRBJ1-5 | -
TGCGCCAGCAGCCAGGCCGGGACAGGGCTCTACAATGAGCAGTTCTTC | CASSQAGTGLYNEQFF | - | TRBV4-3 | 16 | TRBJ2-1 | TRBD1
TGTGCCAGCAGTCCGGCGGACAGGCGCAATCAGCCCCAGCATTTT | CASSPADRRNQPQHF | - | TRBV27 | 15 | TRBJ1-5 | TRBD1
TGTGCCAGCTCCCCCCCGAGAGGGAATCTATTGAACACTGAAGCTTTCTTT | CASSPPRGNLLNTEAFF | once | TRBV18 | 17 | TRBJ1-1 | -
TGTGCCAGCAGCATGGGACTAGCGGGGACCACAGATACGCAGTATTTT | CASSMGLAGTTDTQYF | - | TRBV11-2 | 16 | TRBJ2-3 | TRBD2
TGTGCCAGCAGCTTCCTAGGCGGGAGTGCAGATACGCAGTATTTT | CASSFLGGSADTQYF | - | TRBV7-2 | 15 | TRBJ2-3 | TRBD2
TGTGCCAGCAGCTTAGACTACATAGGAGGCGATGAGCAGTTCTTC | CASSLDYIGGDEQFF | - | TRBV7-9 | 15 | TRBJ2-1 | -
TGTGCCAGCAGCTTAAATACCGCGGGGTATGGCTACACCTTC | CASSLNTAGYGYTF | - | TRBV11-2 | 14 | TRBJ1-2 | -
TGTGCCAGCAGTGCGTTACAGGGGACTGAAGCTTTCTTT | CASSALQGTEAFF | - | TRBV2 | 13 | TRBJ1-1 | TRBD1
TGCGCCAGCAGCCAAGGATACACAGGGGATTTCAATGAGCAGTTCTTC | CASSQGYTGDFNEQFF | - | TRBV4-1 | 16 | TRBJ2-1 | TRBD1
TGTGCCAGCTCATACCGGGCCCCATCCGCTGAAGCTTTCTTT | CASSYRAPSAEAFF | - | TRBV27 | 14 | TRBJ1-1 | -
TGTGCCAGCAGTTTGAGGGTACACGACTACGAGCAGTACTTC | CASSLRVHDYEQYF | - | TRBV28 | 14 | TRBJ2-7 | -
TGTGCCAGCTCCGAGGGTGAGAATGAGCAGTTCTTC | CASSEGENEQFF | once | TRBV6-5 | 12 | TRBJ2-1 | -
TGTGCCAGTAGTATTATTTTTACTAGCGGAACTTACAATGAGCAGTTCTTC | CASSIIFTSGTYNEQFF | - | TRBV19 | 17 | TRBJ2-1 | TRBD2
TGTGCCAGTAGTATATCGGACAGGATTAACAATGAGCAGTTCTTC | CASSISDRINNEQFF | - | TRBV19 | 15 | TRBJ2-1 | TRBD1
TGCGCCAGCAGCCAACTCCGACTAGCGGGAGGGGAGCAGTACTTC | CASSQLRLAGGEQYF | - | TRBV4-3 | 15 | TRBJ2-7 | TRBD2
TGTGCCAGCAGTGACAATCTGGGATATCGATACGAGCAGTACTTC | CASSDNLGYRYEQYF | - | TRBV25-1 | 15 | TRBJ2-7 | -
TGTGCCAGCAGTTTGGGCAGAAACTACGAGCAGTACTTC | CASSLGRNYEQYF | - | TRBV28 | 13 | TRBJ2-7 | -